One and the same sample provided the 28 T cell receptor beta chains below, sequenced in a study of Ad26.COV2.S vaccination and SARS-CoV-2 variants. Treatment: approximately 18 received Ad26.COV2.S at low or high dose, single or two shots; about 5 received placebo; per-sample allocation not given. Repertoires come from day 63 after the first vaccine or placebo injection. Clones were read by immunoSEQ multiplex PCR, and TCRdb kept only the in-frame ones, dropping some. The repertoire holds hundreds of thousands of clones, with 89% as singletons. The material sequenced was peripheral blood, taken in a trial of Ad26.COV2.S vaccine versus placebo. The receptors stem from a person aged 18-65 years who received the Ad26.COV2.S COVID-19 vaccine or a placebo.

This chain links TRBV6-1 with TRBJ1-1; 9 nucleotides agree with TRBD1. The V gene's germline CDR1 is MNHNS and CDR2 SASEGT. V shed 6 bases and J 7 bases; nucleotides not matched to a gene: 9. The CDR3 extends over 14 amino acids. CDR3 DNA: TGTGCCAGCAGAATACAGGGGGCGGTTGTTGAAGCTTTCTTT. Translated: CASRIQGAVVEAFF.

V and J are TRBV24-1 and TRBJ1-2; unclear D gene. The CDR3 covers 14 residues. Trimming removed 4 bases from V and 5 bases from J, with 13 bases in between. CDR1 is KGHDR and CDR2 is SFDVKD in the germline V gene. CDR3 amino acids: CATSDTPRSYGYTF. As DNA, the CDR3 is TGTGCCACCAGTGACACCCCACGAAGTTATGGCTACACCTTC.

The chain combines TRBV21-1 with TRBJ2-7; the table names TRBD1, a call not compared with the DNA. TRBV21-1 is a recognized pseudogene. This CDR3 comprises 13 residues. The CDR3 here is CASSKARTGRQDV. In DNA, the CDR3 is TGTGCCAGCAGCAAAGCCCGGACAGGGAGGCAAGACGTC.

This chain links TRBV9 with TRBJ2-2; D not resolved. The V gene's germline CDR1 is SGDLS and CDR2 YYNGEE. The length of the CDR3 is 15 residues. The V end was cut by 3 bases, the J end by 1 base, with 10 bases between. CDR3 sequence reads: CASSARRQNTGELFF. The CDR3 DNA follows: TGTGCCAGCAGCGCGCGGCGGCAGAACACCGGGGAGCTGTTTTTT.

This clone has only a few counts. The genes are TRBV7-9 and TRBJ1-3; 8 positions agree with TRBD1. CDR3 size: 17 residues. V lost 5 bases to trimming and J lost 4 bases; unmatched junction nucleotides: 13. Germline V gene sequence: CDR1 SEHNR, CDR2 FQNEAQ (reference sequence). CDR3 coding DNA: TGTGCCAGCAGCCCTGGACAGGGAGGCGTCAAAGGAAACACCATATATTTT. Translating it yields CASSPGQGGVKGNTIYF.

The V gene is TRBV18, the J gene TRBJ2-5; D unclear. Germline CDR1 reads KGHSH; CDR2 reads LQKENI. The length of the CDR3 is 14 residues. Trimming removed 2 bases from V and 4 bases from J, with 11 bases in between. The CDR3 region has the DNA TGTGCCAGCTCACCAATGTTGGGTGGAGAGACCCAGTACTTC. As protein: CASSPMLGGETQYF.

This clone was counted between two and nine times. This rearrangement joins TRBV15 to TRBJ1-4; D call uncertain. The V end was cut by 1 base, the J end by 7 bases, with 16 bases between. Per germline, CDR1 LNHNV and CDR2 YYDKDF (reference sequence). This CDR3 is built from 16 residues. CDR3 DNA sequence: TGTGCCACCAGCAGAGCCCCTGCTGGCAGTTCTGAAAAACTGTTTTTT. This encodes CATSRAPAGSSEKLFF.

This clone was detected a few times. The chain links TRBV5-1 to TRBJ1-6; D gene ambiguous. The germline CDR1 and CDR2 sequences are SGHRS and YFSETQ. The V and J ends lost 3 bases and 9 bases respectively, with 16 bases between them. CDR3 length equals 15 residues. CDR3 sequence (DNA): TGCGCCAGCAGCTGGGCACGTACCGGCGGTTCACCCCTCCACTTT. It translates to CASSWARTGGSPLHF.

V gene TRBV5-5 combines with J gene TRBJ2-5, with a weak D call TRBD2 (5 bases). This CDR3 spans 12 amino acids. V lost 2 bases and J lost 4, with 6 bases in between. Looked up from germline, CDR1 is SGHKS and CDR2 is YYEKEE (reference sequence). The CDR3 DNA sequence: TGTGCCAGCAGCTTCGCGGGAGAGACCCAGTACTTC. It is translated as CASSFAGETQYF.

The rearrangement joins TRBV28 to TRBJ1-2; TRBD1 aligns across 7 bases. This CDR3 spans 16 amino acids. Unmatched junction bases numbered 14, after V lost 3 bases and J lost 7 bases. In germline, CDR1 is MDHEN, CDR2 SYDVKM. The CDR3 sequence: CASSLWEGGGAGGYTF. Here the CDR3 DNA reads TGTGCCAGCAGTTTGTGGGAGGGAGGGGGCGCGGGTGGCTACACCTTC.

This clone was picked up one time. The CDR3 nucleotides read TGTGCCAGCAGTCCGGAGGGGGACCGCCGCAAAACTAATGAAAAACTGTTTTTT. It translates to CASSPEGDRRKTNEKLFF. The rearrangement joins TRBV7-8 to TRBJ1-4, with D tentatively TRBD1 (6 bases). Trimming took off 6 bases at V and 1 base at J, with 21 bases between the two ends. CDR1 is SGHVS, CDR2 FQNEAQ, per germline. The CDR3 has 18 amino acids. Supplemented by reference TRBV7-8 and TRBJ1-4, the full variable domain reads GAGVSQSPRYKVAKRGQDVALRCDPISGHVSLFWYQQALGQGPEFLTYFQNEAQLDKSGLPSDRFFAERPEGSVSTLKIQRTQQEDSAVYLCASSPEGDRRKTNEKLFFGSGTQLSVL.

The chain links TRBV5-5 to TRBJ1-1, with D possibly matching TRBD1 (5 bases). The germline V and J ends were trimmed by 0 bases and 4 bases, with 19 bases remaining between them. Germline assignment: CDR1 SGHKS and CDR2 YYEKEE (reference sequence). This CDR3 is 17 amino acids long. CDR3 region: CASSLAREWAGSTEAFF. The CDR3 DNA sequence: TGTGCCAGCAGCTTGGCCAGGGAATGGGCAGGGAGCACTGAAGCTTTCTTT.

This chain connects TRBV6-5 to TRBJ1-1, with D perhaps matching TRBD1 (5 bases). The CDR3 is made up of 13 amino acids. The germline gives CDR1 MNHEY, CDR2 SVGAGI. The V gene lost 2 bases and the J gene lost 5 bases, with 9 bases spanning the gap. The CDR3 loop is CASSYGGGTEAFF. In DNA form, the CDR3 reads TGTGCCAGCAGTTACGGGGGGGGGACTGAAGCTTTCTTT.

This clone was seen only a few times. This sequence joins TRBV5-5 and TRBJ1-2, with D possibly being TRBD1 (5 bases). The V and J ends lost 4 bases and 1 base respectively, with 14 bases between them. The CDR3 runs 15 residues. CDR1 and CDR2 (germline): SGHKS, YYEKEE (reference sequence). CDR3 sequence: CASSREGSYNYGYTF. The CDR3 DNA reads as TGTGCCAGCAGCCGGGAGGGGTCCTATAACTATGGCTACACCTTC.

Only one count was recorded for this clone. This chain connects TRBV6-1 to TRBJ1-1, with D perhaps matching TRBD1 (6 bases). Germline values: CDR1 MNHNS, CDR2 SASEGT. The CDR3 length is 14 residues. The V end lost 2 bases, the J end lost 5 bases, and 12 bases lay between the germline ends. CDR3 sequence reads: CASSEPQGWTEAFF. The DNA for the CDR3 is TGTGCCAGCAGTGAACCCCAGGGGTGGACTGAAGCTTTCTTT.

The rearrangement links TRBV10-3 to TRBJ1-4; D unresolved. This CDR3 contains 14 residues. Germline lookup yields CDR1 ENHRY and CDR2 SYGVKD. Between the trimmed V and J ends, which lost 0 bases and 4 bases, there was a span of 6 bases. DNA of the CDR3: TGTGCCATCAGTGAGTCGTTACGTAATGAAAAACTGTTTTTT. As protein: CAISESLRNEKLFF.

V gene TRBV6-5 combines with J gene TRBJ1-5; tentatively, D is TRBD1 (5 bases). The germline CDR1 and CDR2 sequences are MNHEY and SVGAGI. The CDR3 covers 14 residues. Trimming removed 7 bases at V and 6 bases at J, with 16 bases between. CDR3 bases: TGTGCCAGCACCTCCCGAGGGGCAGTTCAGCCCCAGCATTTT. As protein: CASTSRGAVQPQHF.

The chain employs TRBV9 and TRBJ1-1; D unresolved. V lost 0 bases and J 5 bases, leaving 11 bases between the germline ends. The germline V gene has CDR1 SGDLS and CDR2 YYNGEE. The CDR3 length is 14 residues. CDR3 nucleotide sequence: TGTGCCAGCAGCGTAGAGCCAACTTTGACTGAAGCTTTCTTT. Protein: CASSVEPTLTEAFF.

This chain links TRBV6-5 with TRBJ1-2; D unresolved. Germline V gives CDR1 MNHEY, CDR2 SVGAGI. With 5 bases removed from V and 14 bases from J, the gap between germline ends came to 18 bases. The CDR3 loop spans 12 amino acids. Written as DNA, the CDR3 is TGTGCCAGCAGTCAGGTCGAGGGAGGGAAGACCTTC. The encoded protein is CASSQVEGGKTF.

The rearrangement links TRBV5-4 to TRBJ2-1, with 7 bases fitting TRBD1. CDR1 SGHNT and CDR2 YYREEE come from the germline V gene (reference sequence). J was trimmed by 4 bases and V by 3 bases; bases with no gene match: 4. This CDR3 has 14 amino acids. CDR3 DNA: TGTGCCAGCAGCTCGGGACAGTTATACAATGAGCAGTTCTTC. Its protein product is CASSSGQLYNEQFF.

The chain joins TRBV6-2 or TRBV6-3 to TRBJ1-5; 8 bases map to TRBD1. The CDR3 has 16 amino acids. V shed 0 bases, J shed 5 bases, and the junction held 6 bases outside the gene matches. Germline assignment: CDR1 MNHEY and CDR2 SVGEGT. The CDR3 bases are TGTGCCAGCAGTTACTCGAGCAGGGGGCCATATCAGCCCCAGCATTTT. It encodes CASSYSSRGPYQPQHF.

This chain links TRBV10-2 with TRBJ1-3; D is unclear. The germline gives CDR1 WSHSY, CDR2 SAAADI. Between the trimmed V and J ends, which lost 6 bases and 4 bases, there was a span of 10 bases. The CDR3 runs to 13 residues. The CDR3 protein is CASRALFGNTIYF. The CDR3, as DNA: TGCGCCAGCAGGGCCCTGTTCGGAAACACCATATATTTT.

The chain has TRBV7-8 and TRBJ2-5, with 8 bases lining up with TRBD2. V trimming: 0 bases; J trimming: 1 base; junction bases outside the gene matches: 7. The CDR3 covers 17 residues. From germline, CDR1 is SGHVS and CDR2 FQNEAQ. Written as DNA, the CDR3 is TGTGCCAGCAGCTTAGCGCTTCCGGGGGGGTCCCAAGAGACCCAGTACTTC. The encoded protein is CASSLALPGGSQETQYF.

The chain recombines TRBV6-1 with TRBJ2-3, with no clear D. Trimming removed 0 bases from V and 8 bases from J, with 6 bases in between. The CDR3 length is 12 residues. Germline CDR1 and CDR2: MNHNS and SASEGT. Here the CDR3 DNA reads TGTGCCAGCAGTGAAGCGAGCGCTACGCAGTATTTT. It encodes CASSEASATQYF.

The table lists this clone with many counts. The genes are TRBV5-4 and TRBJ1-1; possibly TRBD1 for D (6 bases). This CDR3 region has 14 residues. CDR1 is SGHNT, CDR2 YYREEE, per germline (reference sequence). V was clipped by 4 bases and J by 4 bases, with 14 bases between them. The DNA of the CDR3 is TGTGCCAGCAGCCGGGGGGGGCTGGGCACTGAAGCTTTCTTT. Translation: CASSRGGLGTEAFF. Combining the CDR3 with reference TRBV5-4 and TRBJ1-1 gives the whole variable domain ETGVTQSPTHLIKTRGQQVTLRCSSQSGHNTVSWYQQALGQGPQFIFQYYREEENGRGNFPPRFSGLQFPNYSSELNVNALELDDSALYLCASSRGGLGTEAFFGQGTRLTVV.

The chain employs TRBV4-2 and TRBJ1-1, with D maybe TRBD1 (6 bases). Trimming shortened V by 6 bases and J by 6 bases, and 14 bases separated the two germline ends. The CDR3 runs to 13 residues. From germline, CDR1 is LGHNA and CDR2 YNFKEQ. The CDR3 sequence: CASRNREGAEAFF. CDR3 nucleotide sequence: TGTGCCAGCAGGAACAGGGAAGGGGCTGAAGCTTTCTTT.

The gene calls are TRBV25-1 and TRBJ1-6; no clear D. Between the trimmed V and J ends, which lost 6 bases and 12 bases, there was a span of 9 bases. CDR3 length equals 11 residues. Germline V gives CDR1 MGHDK, CDR2 SYGVNS. The CDR3 coding sequence is TGTGCCAGCAGCCTACGGGGACCCCTCCACTTT. It yields the protein CASSLRGPLHF.

The V gene is TRBV19, the J gene TRBJ2-3; 8 bases line up with TRBD2. From germline, CDR1 is LNHDA and CDR2 SQIVND (reference sequence). The CDR3 loop spans 14 amino acids. V lost 10 bases to trimming and J lost 3 bases; unmatched junction nucleotides: 9. The CDR3 DNA is TGTGCCACTAAGCGGGAGCGGGGAACAGATACGCAGTATTTT. Translation gives CATKRERGTDTQYF. The entire variable domain, with the rest obtained from reference TRBV19 and TRBJ2-3, is as follows: DGGITQSPKYLFRKEGQNVTLSCEQNLNHDAMYWYRQDPGQGLRLIYYSQIVNDFQKGDIAEGYSVSREKKESFPLTVTSAQKNPTAFYLCATKRERGTDTQYFGPGTRLTVL.